This T cell receptor (beta chain) is drawn from a study of technical replicates of blood from a handful of donors. The assay was immunoSEQ multiplex PCR, and TCRdb's table has in-frame clones only and misses some. Here the sample spans nearly 95,000 clones, about 95% being singletons. Sequenced input: T cells isolated from PBMCs. The source of this sequence is a human donor in good health.

Here the CDR3 DNA reads TGTGCCAGCAGTTATCGGGGGGGAGAGACCCAGTACTTC. It specifies CASSYRGGETQYF. The genes are TRBV6-6 and TRBJ2-5; 8 bases are shared with TRBD2. After removal of 3 bases from V and 4 bases from J, the junction contained 1 base not matched to a gene. From germline, CDR1 is MNHNY and CDR2 SVGAGI (reference sequence). This CDR3 contains 13 residues.